The 21 T cell receptor beta chains below were found in one sample sequenced in a study of OX40 agonist ivuxolimab in advanced cancers. The method was immunoSEQ multiplex PCR; TCRdb's version includes in-frame clones alone and lacks a portion of them. The table shows over 20,000 clones, with 80% to 90% occurring only once. Sequencing used CD4+ or CD8+ T cells sorted from blood, obtained in a trial of the OX40 agonist ivuxolimab. The receptors were gathered from an adult with an advanced solid tumor such as melanoma, head and neck, liver or kidney cancer.

V and J are TRBV11-1 and TRBJ2-1; possibly TRBD2 for D (5 bases). This CDR3 is 16 amino acids long. With 0 bases removed from V and 2 bases from J, the gap between germline ends came to 11 bases. Germline V CDR1 and CDR2: SGHAT, FQDESV (reference sequence). The CDR3 sequence is CASSLASREPYNEQFF. CDR3 nucleotides: TGTGCCAGCAGCTTAGCGTCGAGGGAGCCCTACAATGAGCAGTTCTTC.

The J gene is TRBJ2-1, the V gene TRBV7-3, with D tentatively TRBD2 (5 bases). The CDR3 extends over 12 amino acids. The germline CDR1 and CDR2 sequences are SGHTA and FQGTGA. V was cut by 3 bases and J by 5 bases, with 5 bases left in between. The CDR3 is CASSFGNNEQFF. CDR3 in DNA: TGTGCCAGCAGCTTCGGGAACAATGAGCAGTTCTTC. The full variable domain, with the rest looked up from reference TRBV7-3 and TRBJ2-1, is GAGVSQTPSNKVTEKGKYVELRCDPISGHTALYWYRQSLGQGPEFLIYFQGTGAADDSGLPNDRFFAVRPEGSVSTLKIQRTERGDSAVYLCASSFGNNEQFFGPGTRLTVL.

The genes are TRBV7-8 and TRBJ2-7; perhaps TRBD2 as D (5 bases). Germline V gives CDR1 SGHVS, CDR2 FQNEAQ. The V end was cut by 5 bases, the J end by 3 bases, with 17 bases between. There are 15 residues in the CDR3. The CDR3 reads CASSPADFLGYEQYF. CDR3 nucleotide sequence: TGTGCCAGCAGCCCGGCGGACTTCTTAGGCTACGAGCAGTACTTC.

The chain uses TRBV7-3 and TRBJ2-3, with 12 bases matching TRBD2. The CDR3 sequence is 16 residues long. Germline values: CDR1 SGHTA, CDR2 FQGTGA. Trimming cost V 6 bases and J 7 bases; bases outside gene matches: 11. The CDR3 DNA is TGTGCCAGCAGTCCCTTGACTAGCGGGAGTAGCAATACGCAGTATTTT. Protein sequence: CASSPLTSGSSNTQYF.

This chain joins TRBV7-9 and TRBJ2-1, with 9 bases aligning to TRBD2. The CDR3 loop spans 17 amino acids. J lost 4 bases, V lost 1 base, and 8 bases had no gene match. Germline CDR1 and CDR2: SEHNR and FQNEAQ (reference sequence). The CDR3 region is CASSLVAGGPGYNEQFF. The CDR3 nucleotides are TGTGCCAGCAGCTTAGTGGCGGGAGGGCCGGGATACAATGAGCAGTTCTTC.

The chain employs TRBV5-6 and TRBJ2-5, with 7 bases aligning to TRBD1. Germline loops: CDR1 SGHDT, CDR2 YYEEEE. Trimming cost V 2 bases and J 1 base; bases outside gene matches: 5. The length of the CDR3 is 15 residues. For the CDR3, the DNA is TGTGCCAGCAGCTTCTTCGGGACAGCCCAAGAGACCCAGTACTTC. Translated: CASSFFGTAQETQYF.

The chain couples TRBV5-8 to TRBJ1-2; D call uncertain. V lost 4 bases and J 2 bases, leaving 9 bases between the germline ends. CDR1 is SGHTS and CDR2 is YDEGEE in the germline V gene. The CDR3 has 13 residues. The CDR3 loop reads CASSPDGNYGYTF. In nucleotides, the CDR3 is TGTGCCAGCAGCCCCGATGGAAACTATGGCTACACCTTC.

The chain uses TRBV5-1 and TRBJ2-7; TRBD1 aligns across 7 bases. The J segment lost 6 bases and the V segment lost 4 bases, leaving 7 bases of the junction unmatched. The CDR3 covers 13 residues. The V gene's germline CDR1 is SGHRS and CDR2 YFSETQ. The CDR3 DNA sequence: TGCGCCAGCAGCGGGGACAGAAACCTCGAGCAGTACTTC. It codes for CASSGDRNLEQYF.

This sequence joins TRBV21-1 and TRBJ2-7; the tabulated D call, TRBD1, remains unverified against the DNA. TRBV21-1 is designated a pseudogene. This CDR3 contains 16 residues. CDR3 in amino acids: CASSTQNNRTFLEQYF. CDR3 sequence (DNA): TGTGCCAGCAGCACTCAAAATAATAGGACATTTTTAGAGCAGTACTTC.

This rearrangement joins TRBV27 to TRBJ2-2; tentatively, D is TRBD1 or TRBD2 (5 bases each). The length of the CDR3 is 13 residues. Germline lookup yields CDR1 MNHEY and CDR2 SMNVEV (reference sequence). The germline V and J ends were trimmed by 2 bases and 7 bases, with 8 bases remaining between them. CDR3 DNA: TGTGCCAGCAGTTTAAAGGGGAGCGGGGAGCTGTTTTTT. Encoded protein: CASSLKGSGELFF.

This clone was detected a few times. The CDR3 protein is CASSVYGGLSPYNEQFF. The CDR3 bases are TGTGCCAGCAGTGTGTATGGAGGACTTTCCCCCTACAATGAGCAGTTCTTC. V gene TRBV6-1 combines with J gene TRBJ2-1; tentative D call: TRBD2 (5 bases). V was clipped by 4 bases and J by 2 bases, with 18 bases between them. The CDR3 has 17 amino acids. Looked up from germline, CDR1 is MNHNS and CDR2 is SASEGT.

This chain uses TRBV2 with TRBJ1-3; D is undetermined. Germline V gene data show CDR1 as SNHLY and CDR2 as FYNNEI. The CDR3 loop spans 13 amino acids. Trimming pared 7 bases from V and 3 bases from J, leaving 10 bases between. The CDR3, as DNA: TGTGCCAGCACGAAAGGGTTTGGAAACACCATATATTTT. This codes for CASTKGFGNTIYF.

DNA of the CDR3: TGTGCCTGGAGCCCCGGGACAACCAACACTGAAGCTTTCTTT. Translating gives CAWSPGTTNTEAFF. The chain employs TRBV30 and TRBJ1-1; a weak D match, TRBD1 (6 bases). The V gene lost 3 bases and the J gene lost 2 bases, with 13 bases spanning the gap. The germline gives CDR1 GTSNPN, CDR2 SVGIG (reference sequence). This CDR3 region has 14 residues.

The rearrangement uses TRBV4-1 and TRBJ2-5; D is possibly TRBD2 (6 bases). Per germline, CDR1 MGHRA and CDR2 YSYEKL. CDR3 length: 17 residues. Trimming took 1 base from V and 7 from J, leaving 22 bases between them. The DNA for the CDR3 is TGCGCCAGCAGCCAAGTTCATGATGTGGAGGGTAGAGGGACCCAGTACTTC. The encoded protein is CASSQVHDVEGRGTQYF.

This clone was seen a single time. This chain connects TRBV28 to TRBJ2-7; D uncertain. The V gene lost 7 bases and the J gene lost 4 bases, with 26 bases spanning the gap. CDR1 is MDHEN and CDR2 is SYDVKM in the germline V gene. The CDR3 is 17 amino acids. CDR3 nucleotide sequence: TGTGCCAGCACCACAGACCCCTCGATCACCGGGCGATACGAGCAGTACTTC. Translated, it gives CASTTDPSITGRYEQYF.

This clone showed up just a few times. The genes are TRBV29-1 and TRBJ2-1, with 8 bases that match TRBD1. Germline V gene sequence: CDR1 SQVTM, CDR2 ANQGSEA. The CDR3 length is 16 residues. V lost 5 bases to trimming and J lost 4 bases; unmatched junction nucleotides: 13. The chain's CDR3 is CSVLGTTGGRYNEQFF. The CDR3 nucleotides read TGCAGCGTTCTAGGGACCACAGGGGGGCGATACAATGAGCAGTTCTTC.

The chain joins TRBV18 to TRBJ2-6; D not certain. V was shortened by 2 bases and J by 1 base, with 9 bases between the two germline ends. This CDR3 region has 16 residues. From germline, CDR1 is KGHSH and CDR2 LQKENI. In nucleotides, the CDR3 is TGTGCCAGCTCACCAGACGTGGTATCTGGGGCCAACGTCCTGACTTTC. As protein: CASSPDVVSGANVLTF.

The rearrangement uses TRBV6-5 and TRBJ2-1, with a possible D match to TRBD2 (5 bases). Trimming took off 0 bases at V and 4 bases at J, with 7 bases between the two ends. The CDR3 loop spans 14 amino acids. From germline, CDR1 is MNHEY and CDR2 SVGAGI. The DNA of the CDR3 is TGTGCCAGCAGTTACTCCGGGGAATACAATGAGCAGTTCTTC. This sequence encodes CASSYSGEYNEQFF.

The chain is built from TRBV6-1 and TRBJ1-2, with 7 positions matching TRBD1. Germline V gene lookup returns CDR1 MNHNS and CDR2 SASEGT. This CDR3 is 12 amino acids long. V was clipped by 5 bases and J by 5 bases; unmatched bases: 2. The CDR3 here is CASSRQGYGYTF. CDR3 sequence (DNA): TGTGCCAGCAGTCGACAGGGATATGGCTACACCTTC.

The genes are TRBV9 and TRBJ2-7; TRBD2 aligns across 14 bases. CDR1 SGDLS and CDR2 YYNGEE come from the germline V gene. The junction had 2 bases not matched to a gene; V was cut back by 3 bases and J by 3 bases. The CDR3 is 15 residues long. Here the CDR3 DNA reads TGTGCCAGCAGCGCCGGGACTAGCGGGAGCTACGAGCAGTACTTC. It specifies CASSAGTSGSYEQYF.

The rearrangement uses TRBV7-9 and TRBJ2-7; D not certain. CDR3 length: 13 residues. The germline V gene encodes CDR1 SEHNR and CDR2 FQNEAQ (reference sequence). With 3 bases removed from V and 6 bases from J, the gap between germline ends came to 12 bases. Here the CDR3 DNA reads TGTGCCAGCAGCTTCCAATCTCTCTTCGAGCAGTACTTC. It encodes CASSFQSLFEQYF.